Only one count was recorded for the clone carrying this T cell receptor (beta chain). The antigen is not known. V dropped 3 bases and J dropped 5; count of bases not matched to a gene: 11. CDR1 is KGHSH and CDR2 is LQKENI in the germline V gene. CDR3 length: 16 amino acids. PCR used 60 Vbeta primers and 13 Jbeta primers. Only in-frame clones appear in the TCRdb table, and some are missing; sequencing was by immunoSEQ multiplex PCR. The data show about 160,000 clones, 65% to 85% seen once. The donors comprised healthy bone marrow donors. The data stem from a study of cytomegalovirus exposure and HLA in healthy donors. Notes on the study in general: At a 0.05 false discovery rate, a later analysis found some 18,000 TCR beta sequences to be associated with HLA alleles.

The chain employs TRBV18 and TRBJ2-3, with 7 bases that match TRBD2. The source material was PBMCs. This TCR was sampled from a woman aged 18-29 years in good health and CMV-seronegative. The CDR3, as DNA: TGTGCCAGCTCACCTTTGGCGGGAGTAGTTATAGATACGCAGTATTTT. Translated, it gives CASSPLAGVVIDTQYF. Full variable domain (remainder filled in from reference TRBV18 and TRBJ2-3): NAGVMQNPRHLVRRRGQEARLRCSPMKGHSHVYWYRQLPEEGLKFMVYLQKENIIDESGMPKERFSAEFPKEGPSILRIQQVVRGDSAAYFCASSPLAGVVIDTQYFGPGTRLTVL.